The present T cell receptor beta chain was sequenced within a study of CD8 T cells in Susac syndrome. Findings of the study overall: The TCR sequencing and HLA analysis in the study involved a relatively small number of individuals, as the study acknowledged.

Sequencing of TCR beta covered CD8+ and CD4+ T cells obtained from blood. Comment on this clonotype: Its specificity is not known.

CDR1 and CDR2 (germline): SQVTM, ANQGSEA. V lost 3 bases to trimming and J lost 5 bases, with 10 bases between them. CDR3 length: 13 amino acids. With random hexamers, reverse transcription was performed on about 0.45 to 1 ug of RNA. Multiplex PCR with immunoSEQ amplified the TCR beta CDR3 across 54 Vbeta and 13 Jbeta. TCRdb recomputed calls from the immunoSEQ multiplex PCR reads with MiXCR, one row per CDR3 protein. The sample includes just over 150,000 distinct CDR3 sequences, 90% to 95% of them seen just once. The TCR comes from a human donor with multiple sclerosis. The sequencing sample was made of CD8+ T cells from PBMCs. The rearrangement uses TRBV29-1 and TRBJ2-2, with D perhaps matching TRBD1 (5 bases). CDR3 sequence: CSVDREDTGELFF. CDR3 nucleotide sequence: TGCAGCGTTGACAGGGAAGATACCGGGGAGCTGTTTTTT.